The text below deals with one TCR beta chain. Germline V gene data show CDR1 as KGHDR and CDR2 as SFDVKD. V shed 5 bases and J 4 bases; nucleotides not matched to a gene: 2. CDR3 length: 15 amino acids. This sample is drawn from a study of T-cell memory formation after mild COVID-19. Amplification by 5'RACE using constant-segment primers produced TCR alpha and TCR beta cDNA libraries that carried sample barcodes and UMIs. TCRdb processed the 5' RACE reads anew with MiXCR; each CDR3 protein has one entry. The sample contains some 270,000 distinct CDR3 sequences, over 15% of which appear only once. This TCR came from an adult woman who had mild COVID-19 (a few samples of this study predate the infection). Cell type and time point are not known. This chain uses TRBV24-1 with TRBJ2-7; 15 positions match TRBD2. The specimen was PBMCs or a T cell subset sorted from them (not recorded which). The CDR3 spells CATSVGTSGRYEQYF. For the CDR3, the DNA is TGTGCCACCAGTGTCGGGACTAGCGGGAGGTACGAGCAGTACTTC.